These 13 T cell receptor beta chains were all obtained from the same sample, sequenced in a study of cytotoxic CD8 clonotypes in ibrutinib-treated CLL. Data came from immunoSEQ multiplex PCR; TCRdb stores just in-frame clones and leaves some out. The sample consists of thousands of clones, approximately 57% of them appearing once. The source material was PBMCs, sampled before ibrutinib treatment. Receptor source: a human donor with chronic lymphocytic leukemia.

The CDR3 spells CASSEPTSGSYNEQFF. The CDR3 DNA is TGTGCCAGCAGTGAACCAACTAGCGGGTCCTACAATGAGCAGTTCTTC. The V call is TRBV6-1, the J call TRBJ2-1; 9 bases map to TRBD2. In germline, CDR1 is MNHNS, CDR2 SASEGT. This CDR3 has 16 residues. With V trimmed by 2 bases and J by 1 base, 3 bases remained unmatched.

This chain joins TRBV6-5 and TRBJ1-5; no clear D gene. The germline V and J ends were trimmed by 0 bases and 3 bases, with 9 bases remaining between them. The CDR3 sequence is 15 residues long. The V gene's germline CDR1 is MNHEY and CDR2 SVGAGI. CDR3 DNA sequence: TGTGCCAGCAGTTACTCTAAAAATTCCAATCAGCCCCAGCATTTT. Its protein is CASSYSKNSNQPQHF.

CDR3 sequence: CAWSVGLAGMYNEQFF. The CDR3 region has the DNA TGTGCCTGGAGTGTAGGCCTAGCGGGGATGTACAATGAGCAGTTCTTC. The chain is built from TRBV30 and TRBJ2-1; 9 bases are shared with TRBD2. The CDR3 totals 16 residues. Germline-derived CDR1 and CDR2 are GTSNPN and SVGIG (reference sequence). V was pared by 0 bases and J by 4 bases, with 7 bases of the junction left unmatched.

The chain recombines TRBV4-2 with TRBJ2-3; D possibly corresponds to TRBD1 (5 bases). Germline CDR1 reads LGHNA; CDR2 reads YNFKEQ. CDR3 length: 15 residues. V was trimmed by 3 bases and J by 3 bases, leaving 13 bases between them. CDR3 sequence: CASSQGGQLTDTQYF. DNA for the CDR3: TGTGCCAGCAGCCAGGGTGGACAACTAACAGATACGCAGTATTTT.

The chain uses TRBV6-5 and TRBJ2-5, with 12 bases identical to TRBD2. Looked up from germline, CDR1 is MNHEY and CDR2 is SVGAGI. Losses at the gene ends were 0 bases for V and 5 bases for J; bases not matched to a gene: 4. This CDR3 is 16 amino acids long. CDR3 DNA: TGTGCCAGCAGTTACTCGCCTAGCGGGAGGGGGGAGACCCAGTACTTC. Its protein is CASSYSPSGRGETQYF.

The rearrangement uses TRBV4-1 and TRBJ2-7, with D perhaps TRBD1 or TRBD2 (7 bases each). The CDR3 runs 15 residues. Germline CDR1 and CDR2: MGHRA and YSYEKL. Trimming stripped 4 bases from V and 3 bases from J, with 16 bases between. In nucleotides, the CDR3 is TGCGCCAGCAGCCCCCGAGGGAGGGGGCTCTACGAGCAGTACTTC. Its protein is CASSPRGRGLYEQYF.

The chain recombines TRBV4-2 with TRBJ2-3; 7 bases match TRBD1. The CDR3 is made up of 19 amino acids. V gave up 4 bases and J gave up 0 bases; unmatched junction bases: 16. The germline V gene encodes CDR1 LGHNA and CDR2 YNFKEQ. In DNA form, the CDR3 reads TGTGCCAGCAGCCGGGAAGAGATCCGGGACAGCAAAAGCACAGATACGCAGTATTTT. Amino acids: CASSREEIRDSKSTDTQYF.

This clone was seen more than once but under ten times. CDR3 sequence (DNA): TGTGCCAGCGTTCCTAGCGGCTCTAGGGAGCAGTACTTC. It is translated as CASVPSGSREQYF. The chain joins TRBV10-3 to TRBJ2-7; 7 bases fit TRBD2. Germline V CDR1 and CDR2: ENHRY, SYGVKD. This CDR3 region has 13 residues. Unmatched junction bases numbered 13, after V lost 10 bases and J lost 7 bases.

CDR3: CSVLPGQSSYEQYF. CDR3 in DNA: TGCAGCGTTTTACCGGGACAGAGCTCCTACGAGCAGTACTTC. The chain recombines TRBV29-1 with TRBJ2-7, with 7 positions matching TRBD1. CDR3 length: 14 residues. CDR1 is SQVTM and CDR2 is ANQGSEA in the germline V gene. V was pared by 5 bases and J by 0 bases, with 7 bases of the junction left unmatched.

This chain connects TRBV6-1 to TRBJ2-7; D remains unclear. V shed 0 bases and J shed 2 bases, with 11 bases lying between them. The CDR3 spans 15 residues. Germline lookup yields CDR1 MNHNS and CDR2 SASEGT. The DNA of the CDR3 is TGTGCCAGCAGTGAAGCGGTCCAGCGAGCCTACGAGCAGTACTTC. Translated, it gives CASSEAVQRAYEQYF.

This chain uses TRBV21-1 with TRBJ2-1; the table's TRBD1 call for D was not verified on the DNA. TRBV21-1 represents a pseudogene. The CDR3 spans 14 residues. CDR3 sequence: CASSKGTSYNEQFF. CDR3 sequence (DNA): TGTGCCAGCAGCAAAGGGACATCCTACAATGAGCAGTTCTTC.

The V gene is TRBV7-8, the J gene TRBJ1-2, with TRBD1 identical over 7 bases. This CDR3 is 13 amino acids long. Germline V gene data show CDR1 as SGHVS and CDR2 as FQNEAQ. J gave up 5 bases and V 5 bases, and 5 bases lay outside the gene matches. The CDR3 loop reads CASSTDRQYGYTF. The CDR3 DNA follows: TGTGCCAGCAGCACGGACAGGCAATATGGCTACACCTTC.

The gene calls are TRBV18 and TRBJ2-2; D might be TRBD1 (5 bases). Trimming removed 3 bases from V and 5 bases from J, with 7 bases in between. There are 13 residues in the CDR3. From germline, CDR1 is KGHSH and CDR2 LQKENI. This CDR3 reads CASSPRDTGELFF. As DNA, the CDR3 is TGTGCCAGCTCACCCAGGGATACCGGGGAGCTGTTTTTT. The variable domain in full, completed from reference TRBV18 and TRBJ2-2, reads NAGVMQNPRHLVRRRGQEARLRCSPMKGHSHVYWYRQLPEEGLKFMVYLQKENIIDESGMPKERFSAEFPKEGPSILRIQQVVRGDSAAYFCASSPRDTGELFFGEGSRLTVL.